This T cell receptor beta chain was sequenced during a study of blood T cell repertoires in COVID-19. TCRdb's table, derived via immunoSEQ multiplex PCR, lists solely in-frame clones and lacks some. Altogether around 320,000 clones are present, over 85% being singletons, with the ten largest covering more than 9.5%. The TCR was taken from a woman aged 25-40 years with COVID-19, enrolled during active disease. The material sequenced was peripheral blood.

Here the CDR3 DNA reads TGCGCCAGCAGCCAAGTTACGAGACAGGGGTACGGGACCCAGTACTTC. Translation gives CASSQVTRQGYGTQYF. The chain links TRBV4-1 to TRBJ2-5; 8 bases are shared with TRBD1. V lost 1 base to trimming and J lost 7 bases; unmatched junction nucleotides: 11. The CDR3 spans 16 residues. Germline V CDR1 and CDR2: MGHRA, YSYEKL.